This TCR beta chain was obtained from a study of blood T cells in healthy people across ages. With a J-beta primer mix and a sample-barcoded 5' primer, a second PCR ran roughly 6 to 12 cycles. One entry per CDR3 protein results from TCRdb running MiXCR on the 5' RACE reads. Counted here are around 990,000 distinct CDR3 sequences, less than 45% occurring once; the ten biggest clones make up around 13%. Details on this clonotype: Antigen unknown.

The V end was cut by 2 bases, the J end by 0 bases, with 11 bases between. Germline V gene data show CDR1 as SGHDT and CDR2 as YYEEEE. The CDR3 has 15 amino acids. Broader study findings: Estimated diversity that came from one million T cells was considered an underestimate.

The specimen sequenced was blood. This receptor was obtained from a man younger than 35 in good health. J is TRBJ1-1 and V is TRBV5-6; no firm D call. The CDR3 bases are TGTGCCAGCAGCTTTAAGGTGCCCTTGAACACTGAAGCTTTCTTT. Amino acid sequence: CASSFKVPLNTEAFF. The complete variable domain, with remaining parts taken from reference TRBV5-6 and TRBJ1-1, reads DAGVTQSPTHLIKTRGQQVTLRCSPKSGHDTVSWYQQALGQGPQFIFQYYEEEERQRGNFPDRFSGHQFPNYSSELNVNALLLGDSALYLCASSFKVPLNTEAFFGQGTRLTVV.